What follows are 19 T cell receptor beta chains derived from one specimen sequenced in a study of tissue T cells after allogeneic stem cell transplantation. Using immunoSEQ multiplex PCR, the repertoire was profiled, and TCRdb retains in-frame clones only, with some absent. The table has about 5,000 clones, nearly 40% seen once. The time point was: mouse harvest day 14 after allogeneic transplant. Each mouse received 10^7 T-cell-depleted marrow cells plus 10^6 splenic CD5+ T cells by tail vein. The sequencing input was gut tissue. The receptors were sampled from a female BALB/c mouse given C57BL/6 T cells with graft-versus-host disease after an allogeneic hematopoietic cell transplant.

About this clone itself: Gene names refer to mouse genes. The read ends 1 residue early relative to the CDR3; the germline J gene fills the gap. The chain is built from TRBV26 and TRBJ1-1; the D is unclear. Per the germline V gene, CDR1 is KGHPV and CDR2 is FQNQEV (reference sequence). The CDR3 extends over 13 amino acids. The V and J ends lost 5 bases and 0 bases respectively, with 7 bases between them. This CDR3 is CASSGQSNTEVFF. The sequenced CDR3 bases are TGTGCCAGCAGTGGTCAGTCAAACACAGAAGTCTTC.

Notes on this clone: Genes here carry mouse names. The CDR3 is cut off 1 residue early in the read; its end comes from the germline J gene. The chain couples TRBV12-2 to TRBJ2-7, with 10 bases aligning to TRBD2. The CDR3 runs to 13 residues. V gave up 4 bases and J gave up 4 bases; unmatched junction bases: 3. From germline, CDR1 is SGHLS and CDR2 HYDKME. The CDR3 bases that were read are TGTGCCAGCTCCCCGGACTGGGGGTATGAACAGTAC. It encodes CASSPDWGYEQY. The entire CDR3 protein reads CASSPDWGYEQYF.

Details on this clone: Compared with germline, one end of the junction differs, possibly owing to a read error. The gene symbols are mouse symbols. CDR3 loop: CASSLSSDSGNMLYF. The part of the CDR3 DNA that was read is TGTGCCAGCAGTCTGTCGTCAGATTCTGGAAATATGCTCTAT. The chain has TRBV26 and TRBJ1-3; D is unresolved. The read terminates 1 residue ahead of where the CDR3 ends, so the germline J gene completes it. The length of the CDR3 is 15 residues. Per the germline V gene, CDR1 is KGHPV and CDR2 is FQNQEV (reference sequence).

As for this clone: Gene names and germline refer to mouse. The read falls 1 residue short of the CDR3 end, and the missing part is taken from the germline J gene. This chain joins TRBV13-3 and TRBJ2-3; unclear D gene. Germline CDR1 reads NNHDY; CDR2 reads SYVADS. The CDR3 extends over 13 amino acids. V lost 6 bases and J 3 bases, leaving 11 bases between the germline ends. The sequenced CDR3 bases are TGTGCCAGCAAAGAGGGTGGGGCAGAAACGCTGTAT. It encodes CASKEGGAETLY. The full-length CDR3 reads as CASKEGGAETLYF.

As concerns this clone: Mouse gene names apply. The sequence runs out 1 residue before the end of the CDR3; the remainder is reconstructed from the germline J gene. V is TRBV24 and J is TRBJ2-3; D is uncertain. The germline V gene has CDR1 KGHTA and CDR2 FRNEEI. This CDR3 comprises 14 residues. Trimming shortened V by 2 bases and J by 2 bases, and 8 bases separated the two germline ends. The CDR3 is CASSLIGPAETLYF. The CDR3 bases that were read are TGTGCCAGCAGTCTGATAGGACCTGCAGAAACGCTGTAT.

Comments on this clone: Mouse gene names and germline throughout. Read data end 1 residue before the CDR3 end; the end is taken from the germline J gene. The chain combines TRBV26 with TRBJ2-1, with D perhaps TRBD2 (7 bases). V was cut by 0 bases and J by 1 base, with 10 bases left in between. Germline values: CDR1 KGHPV, CDR2 FQNQEV (reference sequence). The CDR3 spans 16 residues. CDR3 protein: CASSLSGGPNYAEQFF. The sequenced part of the CDR3 DNA is TGTGCCAGCAGTCTGTCTGGGGGGCCAAACTATGCTGAGCAGTTC.

About this clone: Gene and germline names: mouse. The read falls 1 residue short of the CDR3 end, and the missing part is taken from the germline J gene. The V gene is TRBV13-3, the J gene TRBJ2-7; 10 nucleotides line up with TRBD1. Looked up from germline, CDR1 is NNHDY and CDR2 is SYVADS. After removal of 3 bases from V and 4 bases from J, the junction contained 10 bases not matched to a gene. There are 16 residues in the CDR3. CDR3 sequence reads: CASSGVPGQGRYEQYF. The covered CDR3 bases are TGTGCCAGCAGTGGTGTCCCGGGACAGGGGCGGTATGAACAGTAC.

Comment on this clone: Germline and genes here are mouse. The CDR3 end is not reached by the read, which stops 1 residue before it; the germline J gene fills it in. V and J are TRBV16 and TRBJ1-1; 7 positions match TRBD1. V lost 2 bases and J lost 4; bases outside the gene matches: 1. The CDR3 has 13 amino acids. Germline CDR1 reads SGHSA; CDR2 reads FRNQAP. CDR3 DNA (partial): TGTGCAAGCAGCTTAACAGGGGCCACAGAAGTCTTC. This codes for CASSLTGATEVF. The full CDR3 sequence reads CASSLTGATEVFF.

Remarks on this clone: Each gene name is a mouse one. The read comes to an end 1 residue before the CDR3 does, leaving the germline J gene to fill in the end. The chain links TRBV26 to TRBJ2-2, with D hard to call. Trimming cost V 4 bases and J 1 base, with 4 bases left between them. This CDR3 is 13 amino acids long. Germline V gene sequence: CDR1 KGHPV, CDR2 FQNQEV (reference sequence). The CDR3 spells CASSRQNTGQLYF. Incomplete CDR3 DNA: TGTGCCAGCAGTCGGCAAAACACCGGGCAGCTCTAC.

Remarks on this clone: Genes here carry mouse names. The sequence runs out 1 residue before the end of the CDR3; the remainder is reconstructed from the germline J gene. The rearrangement uses TRBV1 and TRBJ2-1; tentatively, D is TRBD1 or TRBD2 (5 bases each). V lost 5 bases to trimming and J lost 1 base, with 9 bases between them. In germline, CDR1 is NSQYPW, CDR2 LRSPGD (reference sequence). The CDR3 loop spans 14 amino acids. The CDR3 DNA, read in part, is TGCACCTGCAGTATCCGGGACAACTATGCTGAGCAGTTC. Its translation is CTCSIRDNYAEQF. The whole CDR3 sequence is CTCSIRDNYAEQFF.

Points on this clone: Here the gene names and germline are mouse. The CDR3 end lies 1 residue beyond the end of the read and is filled in from the germline J gene. This sequence joins TRBV26 and TRBJ1-3; tentative D call: TRBD1 (5 bases). The CDR3 is 14 residues long. Per germline, CDR1 KGHPV and CDR2 FQNQEV (reference sequence). V was pared by 2 bases and J by 3 bases, with 8 bases between. CDR3 region: CASSLGGYGNTLYF. The CDR3 DNA, read in part, is TGTGCCAGCAGTCTGGGGGGGTATGGAAATACGCTCTAT.

In this sample, this clone turned up a few times. These gene names are mouse names. The read ends 1 residue early relative to the CDR3; the germline J gene fills the gap. The rearrangement uses TRBV26 and TRBJ2-1; D not resolved. The CDR3 runs 12 residues. Trimming left V 1 base short and J 5 bases short, with 3 bases between. Germline-derived CDR1 and CDR2 are KGHPV and FQNQEV (reference sequence). CDR3 residues: CASSLWDAEQFF. CDR3 DNA, as far as it was read: TGTGCCAGCAGTCTGTGGGATGCTGAGCAGTTC. Full variable domain (missing parts from reference TRBV26 and TRBJ2-1): NSKVIQTPRYLVKGQGQKAKMRCIPEKGHPVVFWYQQNKNNEFKFLINFQNQEVLQQIDMTEKRFSAECPSNSPCSLEIQSSEAGDSALYLCASSLWDAEQFFGPGTRLTVL.

Comment on this clone: Gene names denote mouse genes. The read ends 1 residue early relative to the CDR3; the germline J gene fills the gap. The V call is TRBV3, the J call TRBJ1-3; no reliable D call. V lost 5 bases and J 0 bases, leaving 8 bases between the germline ends. Germline assignment: CDR1 SNHLY and CDR2 FYNGKV (reference sequence). The CDR3 covers 14 residues. The covered CDR3 bases are TGTGCCAGCAGCCCACAGATTTCTGGAAATACGCTCTAT. This encodes CASSPQISGNTLY. The whole CDR3 reads CASSPQISGNTLYF.

A few counts support this clone. Gene and germline names: mouse. The read is 1 residue too short to cover the CDR3 end, so that end is filled in from the germline J gene. This sequence joins TRBV12-2 and TRBJ2-7, with 10 bases fitting TRBD2. CDR1 SGHLS and CDR2 HYDKME come from the germline V gene. The CDR3 length is 13 residues. The trim removed 4 bases at V and 7 bases at J, leaving 6 bases unmatched. CDR3: CASSRLGGGEQYF. CDR3 bases read: TGTGCCAGCTCCCGACTGGGGGGAGGAGAACAGTAC. Looking up the rest from reference TRBV12-2 and TRBJ2-7 gives the full variable domain: NSGVVQSPRYIIKGKGERSILKCIPISGHLSVAWYQQTQGQELKFFIQHYDKMERDKGNLPSRFSVQQFDDYHSEMNMSALELEDSAVYFCASSRLGGGEQYFGPGTRLTVL.

In the case of this clone: The gene names given are mouse names. The read ends 1 residue early relative to the CDR3; the germline J gene fills the gap. The chain couples TRBV13-2 to TRBJ2-2; D is tentatively TRBD1 or TRBD2 (5 bases each). The V gene's germline CDR1 is NNHNN and CDR2 SYGAGS (reference sequence). V was shortened by 2 bases and J by 2 bases, with 7 bases between the two germline ends. This CDR3 contains 14 residues. The CDR3: CASGEGRNTGQLYF. The CDR3 DNA, read in part, is TGTGCCAGCGGTGAGGGGCGGAACACCGGGCAGCTCTAC.

This clone counts as medium-sized. Gene names and germline refer to mouse. The CDR3 end is not reached by the read, which stops 1 residue before it; the germline J gene fills it in. The chain employs TRBV1 and TRBJ1-5; D remains unclear. Trimming cost V 5 bases and J 4 bases, with 9 bases left between them. This CDR3 comprises 13 residues. From germline, CDR1 is NSQYPW and CDR2 LRSPGD (reference sequence). CDR3 sequence reads: CTCSPQANQAPLF. The DNA read from the CDR3 is TGCACCTGCAGTCCCCAGGCGAACCAGGCTCCGCTT.

The sample holds a few counts of this clone. Each gene name is a mouse one. Coverage ceases 1 residue before the CDR3 finishes, and the germline J gene fills in the end. The rearrangement links TRBV26 to TRBJ1-2; perhaps TRBD1 as D (6 bases). CDR3 length: 12 residues. Germline V lookup: CDR1 KGHPV, CDR2 FQNQEV (reference sequence). Between the trimmed V and J ends, which lost 5 bases and 4 bases, there was a span of 8 bases. Partial CDR3 DNA: TGTGCCAGCAGTAAACAGGGCTCCGACTACACC. Encoded protein: CASSKQGSDYT. The full CDR3 reads CASSKQGSDYTF.

A word on this clone: Gene names are the mouse ones. The CDR3 here is CASSLTGDTEVFF. The CDR3 DNA, read in part, is TGTGCCAGCAGTCTCACAGGGGACACAGAAGTCTTC. The chain couples TRBV26 to TRBJ1-1, with TRBD1 identical over 7 bases. The read comes to an end 1 residue before the CDR3 does, leaving the germline J gene to fill in the end. V was pared by 3 bases and J by 3 bases, with 1 base of the junction left unmatched. This CDR3 region has 13 residues. In germline, CDR1 is KGHPV, CDR2 FQNQEV (reference sequence).

This clone was counted only a few times. Any gene name here is a mouse gene name. The CDR3 end lies 1 residue beyond the end of the read and is filled in from the germline J gene. The chain employs TRBV16 and TRBJ2-2; no clear D. The germline V and J ends were trimmed by 5 bases and 6 bases, with 7 bases remaining between them. Germline lookup yields CDR1 SGHSA and CDR2 FRNQAP. The CDR3 has 12 amino acids. The sequenced part of the CDR3 DNA is TGTGCAAGCAGCCGGGTCTCCGGGCAGCTCTAC. It specifies CASSRVSGQLY. The whole CDR3 protein reads CASSRVSGQLYF.